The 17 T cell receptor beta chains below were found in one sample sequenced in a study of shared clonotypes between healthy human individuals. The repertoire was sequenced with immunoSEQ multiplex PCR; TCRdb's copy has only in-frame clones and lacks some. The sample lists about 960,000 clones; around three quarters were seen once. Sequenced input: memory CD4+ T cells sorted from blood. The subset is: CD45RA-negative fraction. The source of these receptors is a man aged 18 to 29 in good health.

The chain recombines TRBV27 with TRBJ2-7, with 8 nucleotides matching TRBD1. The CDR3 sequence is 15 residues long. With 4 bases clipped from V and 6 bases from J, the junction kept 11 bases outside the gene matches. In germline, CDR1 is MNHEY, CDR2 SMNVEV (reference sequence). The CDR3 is CASSWSWDRQGEQYF. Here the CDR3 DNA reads TGTGCCAGCAGTTGGTCCTGGGACAGGCAAGGCGAGCAGTACTTC.

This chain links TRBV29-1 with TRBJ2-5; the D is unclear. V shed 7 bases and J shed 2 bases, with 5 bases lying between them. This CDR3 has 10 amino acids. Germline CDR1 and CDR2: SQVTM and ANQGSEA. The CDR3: CSAIQETQYF. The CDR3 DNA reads TGCAGCGCTATACAAGAGACCCAGTACTTC.

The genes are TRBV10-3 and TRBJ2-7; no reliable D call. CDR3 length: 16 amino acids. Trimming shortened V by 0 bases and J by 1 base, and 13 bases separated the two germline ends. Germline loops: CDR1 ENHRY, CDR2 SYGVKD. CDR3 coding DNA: TGTGCCATCAGTGAGTCCCAGGCGGCGCCTTCCTACGAGCAGTACTTC. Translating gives CAISESQAAPSYEQYF.

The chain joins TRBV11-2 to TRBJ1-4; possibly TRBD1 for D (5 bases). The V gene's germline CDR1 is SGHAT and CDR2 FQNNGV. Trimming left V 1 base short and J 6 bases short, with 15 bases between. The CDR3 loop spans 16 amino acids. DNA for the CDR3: TGTGCCAGCAGCTTAGCAGGTGGAAAAGGGGATGAAAAACTGTTTTTT. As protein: CASSLAGGKGDEKLFF.

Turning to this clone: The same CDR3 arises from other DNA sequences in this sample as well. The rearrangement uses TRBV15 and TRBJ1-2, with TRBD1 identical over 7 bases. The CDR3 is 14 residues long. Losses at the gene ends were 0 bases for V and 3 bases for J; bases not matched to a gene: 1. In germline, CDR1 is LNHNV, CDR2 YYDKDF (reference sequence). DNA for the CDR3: TGTGCCACCAGCAGAGACCAGGGGGACTATGGCTACACCTTC. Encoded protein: CATSRDQGDYGYTF.

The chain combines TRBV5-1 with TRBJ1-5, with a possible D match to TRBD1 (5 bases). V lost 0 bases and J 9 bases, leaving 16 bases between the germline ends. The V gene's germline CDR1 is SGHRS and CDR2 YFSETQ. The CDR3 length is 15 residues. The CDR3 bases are TGCGCCAGCAGCTTGGATGGGGCCTCTACGGGGCCCCAGCATTTT. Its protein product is CASSLDGASTGPQHF.

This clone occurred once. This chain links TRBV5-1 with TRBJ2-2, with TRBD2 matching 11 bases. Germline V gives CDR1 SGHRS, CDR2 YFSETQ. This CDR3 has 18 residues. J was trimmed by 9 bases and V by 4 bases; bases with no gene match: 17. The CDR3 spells CASSRGTSGPIDPRELFF. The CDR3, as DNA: TGCGCCAGCAGCAGAGGGACTAGCGGCCCGATAGATCCTAGGGAGCTGTTTTTT.

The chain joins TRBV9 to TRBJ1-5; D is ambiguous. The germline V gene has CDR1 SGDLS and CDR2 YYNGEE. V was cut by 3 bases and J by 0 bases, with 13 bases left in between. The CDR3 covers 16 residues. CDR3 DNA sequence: TGTGCCAGCAGCGAACCAAGGGAGGGTAGCAATCAGCCCCAGCATTTT. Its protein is CASSEPREGSNQPQHF.

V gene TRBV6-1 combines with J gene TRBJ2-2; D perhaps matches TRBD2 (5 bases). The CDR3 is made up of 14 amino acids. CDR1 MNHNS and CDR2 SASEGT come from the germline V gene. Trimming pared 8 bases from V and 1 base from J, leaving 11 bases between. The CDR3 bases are TGTGCCAGCGGAATAGGGAGGAACACCGGGGAGCTGTTTTTT. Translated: CASGIGRNTGELFF.

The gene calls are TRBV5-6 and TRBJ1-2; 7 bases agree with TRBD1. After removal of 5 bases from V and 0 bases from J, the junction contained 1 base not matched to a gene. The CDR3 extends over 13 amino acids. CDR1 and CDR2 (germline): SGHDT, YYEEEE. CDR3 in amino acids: CASRGTANYGYTF. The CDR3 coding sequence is TGTGCCAGCAGAGGGACAGCTAACTATGGCTACACCTTC.

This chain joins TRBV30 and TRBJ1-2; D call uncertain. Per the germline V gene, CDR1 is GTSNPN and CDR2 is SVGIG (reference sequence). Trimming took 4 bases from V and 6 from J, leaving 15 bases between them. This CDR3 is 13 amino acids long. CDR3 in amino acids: CAWTLAASNGYTF. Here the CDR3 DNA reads TGTGCCTGGACTCTTGCCGCGTCCAATGGCTACACCTTC. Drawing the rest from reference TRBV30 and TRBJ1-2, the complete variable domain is SQTIHQWPATLVQPVGSPLSLECTVEGTSNPNLYWYRQAAGRGLQLLFYSVGIGQISSEVPQNLSASRPQDRQFILSSKKLLLSDSGFYLCAWTLAASNGYTFGSGTRLTVV.

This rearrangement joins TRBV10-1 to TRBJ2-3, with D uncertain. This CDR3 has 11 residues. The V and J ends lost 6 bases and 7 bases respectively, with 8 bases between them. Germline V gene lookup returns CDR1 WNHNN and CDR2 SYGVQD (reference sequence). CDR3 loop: CASSGVNTQYF. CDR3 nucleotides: TGCGCCAGCAGCGGAGTGAATACGCAGTATTTT.

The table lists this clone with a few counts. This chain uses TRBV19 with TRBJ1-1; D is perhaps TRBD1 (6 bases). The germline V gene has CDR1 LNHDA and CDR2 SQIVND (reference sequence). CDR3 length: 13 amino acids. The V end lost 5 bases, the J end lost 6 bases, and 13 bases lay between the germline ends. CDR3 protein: CASSDYRESEAFF. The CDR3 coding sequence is TGTGCCAGTAGTGATTACAGGGAATCTGAAGCTTTCTTT.

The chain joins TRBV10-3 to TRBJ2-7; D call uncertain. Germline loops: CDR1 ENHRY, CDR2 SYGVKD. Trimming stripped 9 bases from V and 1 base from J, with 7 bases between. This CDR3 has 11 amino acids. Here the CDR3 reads CAIGVSYEQYF. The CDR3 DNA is TGTGCCATTGGGGTTTCCTACGAGCAGTACTTC.

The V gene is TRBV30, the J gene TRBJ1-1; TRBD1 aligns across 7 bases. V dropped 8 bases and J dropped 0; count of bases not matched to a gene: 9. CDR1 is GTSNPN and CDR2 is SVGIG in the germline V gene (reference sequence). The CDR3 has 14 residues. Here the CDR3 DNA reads TGTGCCAGAACAGGGGACCTCTTGAACACTGAAGCTTTCTTT. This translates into CARTGDLLNTEAFF.

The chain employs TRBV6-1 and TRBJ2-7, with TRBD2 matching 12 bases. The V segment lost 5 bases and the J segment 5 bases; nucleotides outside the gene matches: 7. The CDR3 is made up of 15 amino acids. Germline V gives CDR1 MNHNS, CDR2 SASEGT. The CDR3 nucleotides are TGTGCCAGCAGTCTAGCGGGAGGGACGAAAAACGAGCAGTACTTC. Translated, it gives CASSLAGGTKNEQYF.

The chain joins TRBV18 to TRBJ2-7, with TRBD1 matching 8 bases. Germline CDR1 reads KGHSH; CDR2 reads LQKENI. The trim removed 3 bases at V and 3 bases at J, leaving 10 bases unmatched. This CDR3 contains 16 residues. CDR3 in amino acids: CASSPRRTGRDYEQYF. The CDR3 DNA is TGTGCCAGCTCACCCCGCCGGACAGGGCGAGACTACGAGCAGTACTTC.